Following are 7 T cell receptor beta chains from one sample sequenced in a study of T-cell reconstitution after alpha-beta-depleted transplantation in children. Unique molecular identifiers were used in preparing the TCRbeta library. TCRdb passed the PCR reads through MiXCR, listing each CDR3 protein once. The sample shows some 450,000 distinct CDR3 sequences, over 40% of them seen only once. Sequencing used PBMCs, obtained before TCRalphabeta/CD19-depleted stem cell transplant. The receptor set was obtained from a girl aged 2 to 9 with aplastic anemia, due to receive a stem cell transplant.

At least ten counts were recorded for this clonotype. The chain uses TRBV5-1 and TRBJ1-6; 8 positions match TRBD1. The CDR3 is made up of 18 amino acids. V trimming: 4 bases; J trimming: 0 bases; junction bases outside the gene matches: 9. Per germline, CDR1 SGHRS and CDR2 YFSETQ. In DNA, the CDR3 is TGCGCCAGCAGCCCCAAGACAGGGGCGAGCTCCTATAATTCACCCCTCCACTTT. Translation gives CASSPKTGASSYNSPLHF.

CDR3 in amino acids: CASSIGVSAGTDTQYF. DNA of the CDR3: TGCGCCAGCAGCATCGGGGTTTCCGCGGGGACAGATACGCAGTATTTT. V and J are TRBV5-1 and TRBJ2-3; perhaps TRBD2 as D (6 bases). CDR3 length equals 16 residues. CDR1 SGHRS and CDR2 YFSETQ come from the germline V gene. V was cut by 4 bases and J by 3 bases, with 18 bases left in between.

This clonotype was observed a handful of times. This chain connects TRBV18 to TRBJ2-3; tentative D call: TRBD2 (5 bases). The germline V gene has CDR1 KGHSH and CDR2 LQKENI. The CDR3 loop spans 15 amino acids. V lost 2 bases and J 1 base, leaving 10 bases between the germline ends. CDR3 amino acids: CASSPEGMGTDTQYF. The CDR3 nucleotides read TGTGCCAGCTCACCAGAGGGAATGGGCACAGATACGCAGTATTTT.

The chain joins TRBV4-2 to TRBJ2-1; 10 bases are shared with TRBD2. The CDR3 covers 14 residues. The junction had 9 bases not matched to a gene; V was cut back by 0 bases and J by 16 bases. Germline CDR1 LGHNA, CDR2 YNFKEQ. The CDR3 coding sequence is TGTGCCAGCAGCCAAGATTACAGGGGACTAGCGTTTTTCTTC. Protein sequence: CASSQDYRGLAFFF.

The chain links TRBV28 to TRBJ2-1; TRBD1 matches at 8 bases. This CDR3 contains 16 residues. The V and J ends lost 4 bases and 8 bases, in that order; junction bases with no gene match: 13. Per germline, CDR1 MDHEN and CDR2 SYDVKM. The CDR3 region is CASSSGPGQGFDEQFF. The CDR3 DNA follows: TGTGCCAGCAGTTCAGGACCTGGACAGGGTTTCGATGAGCAGTTCTTC.

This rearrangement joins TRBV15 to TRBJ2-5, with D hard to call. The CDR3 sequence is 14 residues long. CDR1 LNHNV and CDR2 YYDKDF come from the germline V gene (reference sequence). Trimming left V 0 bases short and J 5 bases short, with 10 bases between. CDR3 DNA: TGTGCCACCAGCAGAGATCAAGGGCACGAGACCCAGTACTTC. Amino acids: CATSRDQGHETQYF.

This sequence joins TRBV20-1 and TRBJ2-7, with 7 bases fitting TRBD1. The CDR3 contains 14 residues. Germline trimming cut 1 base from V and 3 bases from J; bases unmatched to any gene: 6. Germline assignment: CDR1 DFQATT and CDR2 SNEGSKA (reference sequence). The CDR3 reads CSARGGDRDYEQYF. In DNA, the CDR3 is TGCAGTGCTAGAGGAGGAGACAGGGACTACGAGCAGTACTTC.